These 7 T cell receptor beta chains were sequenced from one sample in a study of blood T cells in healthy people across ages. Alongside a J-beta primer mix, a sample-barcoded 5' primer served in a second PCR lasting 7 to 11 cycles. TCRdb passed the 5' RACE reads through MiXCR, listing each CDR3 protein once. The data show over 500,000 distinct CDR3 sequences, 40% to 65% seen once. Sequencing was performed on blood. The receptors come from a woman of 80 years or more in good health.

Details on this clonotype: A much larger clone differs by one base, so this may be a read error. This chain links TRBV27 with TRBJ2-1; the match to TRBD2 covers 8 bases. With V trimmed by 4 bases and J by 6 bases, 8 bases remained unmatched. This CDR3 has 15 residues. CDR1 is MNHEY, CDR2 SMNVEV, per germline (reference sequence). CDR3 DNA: TGTGCCAGCAGTTCAGGACGAGCGGGGGCCAATGAGCAGTTCTTC. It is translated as CASSSGRAGANEQFF.

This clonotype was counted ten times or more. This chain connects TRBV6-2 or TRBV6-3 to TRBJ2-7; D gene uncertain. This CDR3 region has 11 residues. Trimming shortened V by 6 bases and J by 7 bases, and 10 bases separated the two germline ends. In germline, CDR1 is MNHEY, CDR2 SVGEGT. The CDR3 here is CASSPRIEQYF. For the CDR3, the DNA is TGTGCCAGCAGCCCGAGGATAGAGCAGTACTTC.

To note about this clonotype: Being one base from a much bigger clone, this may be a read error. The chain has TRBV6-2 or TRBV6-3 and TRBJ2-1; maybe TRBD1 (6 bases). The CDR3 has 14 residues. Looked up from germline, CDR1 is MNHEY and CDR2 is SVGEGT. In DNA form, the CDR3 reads TGTGCCAGCAACACCGGGACAACGAACAATGATCAGTTCTTC. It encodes CASNTGTTNNDQFF.

CDR3 nucleotide sequence: TGTGCCAGCAGTCCCCAATGGGGGGGGGGCCCCAATGAGCAGTTCTTC. It codes for CASSPQWGGGPNEQFF. The chain employs TRBV12-3 or TRBV12-4 and TRBJ2-1; D is possibly TRBD2 (7 bases). This CDR3 is built from 16 residues. V dropped 5 bases and J dropped 6 bases, with 20 bases sitting between them.

The CDR3 DNA is TGTGCCAGCACCCCACCGGGACTAGAGTACGAGCAGTACTTC. As protein: CASTPPGLEYEQYF. The rearrangement links TRBV7-9 to TRBJ2-7; 8 bases are a match to TRBD2. The ends lost 7 bases at V and 4 bases at J; junction bases unmatched: 9. Germline V gives CDR1 SEHNR, CDR2 FQNEAQ (reference sequence). This CDR3 contains 14 residues.

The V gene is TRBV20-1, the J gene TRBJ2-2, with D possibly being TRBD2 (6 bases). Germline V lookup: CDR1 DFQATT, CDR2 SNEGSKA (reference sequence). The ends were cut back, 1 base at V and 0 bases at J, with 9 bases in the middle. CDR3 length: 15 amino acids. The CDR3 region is CSARVRTTNTGELFF. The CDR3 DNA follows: TGCAGTGCTAGAGTCCGGACTACGAACACCGGGGAGCTGTTTTTT.

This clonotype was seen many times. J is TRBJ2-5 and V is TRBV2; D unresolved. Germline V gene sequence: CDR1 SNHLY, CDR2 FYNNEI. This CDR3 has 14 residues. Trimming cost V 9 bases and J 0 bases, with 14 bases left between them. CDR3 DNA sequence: TGTGCCAGTGTTAGACGGGTGTACCAAGAGACCCAGTACTTC. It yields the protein CASVRRVYQETQYF.